These 30 T cell receptor beta chains came from one sample sequenced in a study of cytomegalovirus exposure and HLA in healthy donors (TCRdb year 2017). Libraries were prepared through the immunoSEQ multiplex PCR assay. For the multiplex PCR, a mixture combining 60 forward primers for TCR Vbeta segments and 13 reverse primers for TCR Jbeta segments was used. The table comes from immuneACCESS by way of TCRdb, which keeps in-frame sequences with V and J called. Part of the clones is missing from these tables; in studies checked, under half for an unresolved V gene and the rest for unknown reasons. This sample gives 120,000 to 150,000 clones in total; roughly 86% of them show up just once. 3.2% of the sample goes to the ten largest clones. The sample consisted of PBMCs. These receptors were obtained from a man in his late teens or twenties in good health and CMV-seropositive.

The chain recombines TRBV29-1 with TRBJ1-4, with TRBD1 identical over 7 bases. This CDR3 has 13 amino acids. The J segment lost 8 bases and the V segment lost 7 bases, leaving 10 bases of the junction unmatched. Germline CDR1 reads SQVTM; CDR2 reads ANQGSEA. CDR3 sequence (DNA): TGCAGCGCCCGCCGGGACAGCGGCGAAAAACTGTTTTTT. Translation gives CSARRDSGEKLFF.

This clone appeared a few times. The chain is built from TRBV4-1 and TRBJ1-1; possible D gene TRBD1, 6 bases. Deletions cut 1 base from V and 0 bases from J, with 9 bases between. The CDR3 consists of 15 residues. Germline CDR1 is MGHRA and CDR2 is YSYEKL. CDR3 region: CASSQVGAMNTEAFF. CDR3 nucleotides: TGCGCCAGCAGCCAAGTGGGGGCTATGAACACTGAAGCTTTCTTT.

V usage is TRBV29-1 and J usage is TRBJ2-3, with TRBD1 matching 7 bases. This CDR3 comprises 11 residues. CDR1 and CDR2 from the germline V gene are SQVTM and ANQGSEA. The J segment lost 15 bases and the V segment lost 8 bases, leaving 14 bases of the junction unmatched. The DNA of the CDR3 is TGCAGCCCCCGACAGGGCCAGGTGGACTATTTT. Amino acid sequence: CSPRQGQVDYF.

This clone has only a few counts. This rearrangement joins TRBV5-1 to TRBJ1-1, with D perhaps TRBD1 (5 bases). The germline CDR1 and CDR2 sequences are SGHRS and YFSETQ. Trimming took off 2 bases at V and 1 base at J, with 12 bases between the two ends. CDR3 size: 15 residues. As DNA, the CDR3 is TGCGCCAGCAGCTTCGAGGGGACTTCGAACACTGAAGCTTTCTTT. Translation: CASSFEGTSNTEAFF.

V gene TRBV5-6 combines with J gene TRBJ1-4; tentative D call: TRBD1 (6 bases). CDR1 is SGHDT and CDR2 is YYEEEE in the germline V gene. Trimming took 4 bases from V and 2 from J, leaving 15 bases between them. The CDR3 spans 16 residues. CDR3 residues: CASSPGWGRTNEKLFF. In DNA, the CDR3 is TGTGCCAGCAGCCCCGGGTGGGGGCGGACTAATGAAAAACTGTTTTTT.

The chain links TRBV18 to TRBJ1-2; D is perhaps TRBD1 (5 bases). With 0 bases removed from V and 5 bases from J, the gap between germline ends came to 7 bases. The CDR3 runs 13 residues. The germline gives CDR1 KGHSH, CDR2 LQKENI. CDR3 in amino acids: CASSPPGGYGYTF. CDR3 DNA: TGTGCCAGCTCACCACCGGGGGGGTATGGCTACACCTTC. Together with reference TRBV18 and TRBJ1-2, the CDR3 gives the full variable domain: NAGVMQNPRHLVRRRGQEARLRCSPMKGHSHVYWYRQLPEEGLKFMVYLQKENIIDESGMPKERFSAEFPKEGPSILRIQQVVRGDSAAYFCASSPPGGYGYTFGSGTRLTVV.

This clone was recorded only once. The gene calls are TRBV4-1 and TRBJ1-2; 12 positions agree with TRBD1. Germline values: CDR1 MGHRA, CDR2 YSYEKL. Losses at the gene ends were 3 bases for V and 12 bases for J; bases not matched to a gene: 11. This CDR3 is built from 15 residues. CDR3 sequence reads: CASSQGGQGALRDTF. CDR3 sequence (DNA): TGCGCCAGCAGCCAGGGGGGACAGGGGGCCCTCCGGGACACCTTC.

J is TRBJ2-2 and V is TRBV6-1; 9 bases fit TRBD2. Germline CDR1 and CDR2: MNHNS and SASEGT. J lost 4 bases, V lost 6 bases, and 6 bases had no gene match. The length of the CDR3 is 15 residues. The CDR3 DNA follows: TGTGCCAGCAGGCGGGGGGGGACGGGCACCGGGGAGCTGTTTTTT. This sequence encodes CASRRGGTGTGELFF.

V gene TRBV18 combines with J gene TRBJ1-1; possible D gene TRBD1, 5 bases. Trimming left V 4 bases short and J 2 bases short, with 14 bases between. Per germline, CDR1 KGHSH and CDR2 LQKENI. The CDR3 runs to 15 residues. CDR3 loop: CASSQNIQGNTEAFF. The DNA of the CDR3 is TGTGCCAGCTCACAGAACATTCAGGGTAACACTGAAGCTTTCTTT.

The chain is built from TRBV28 and TRBJ1-1; 8 bases are a match to TRBD1. The CDR3 is 15 residues long. J lost 1 base, V lost 6 bases, and 7 bases had no gene match. CDR1 is MDHEN and CDR2 is SYDVKM in the germline V gene. The CDR3 loop reads CASSQFGQGNTEAFF. In nucleotides, the CDR3 is TGTGCCAGCAGCCAGTTCGGACAGGGGAACACTGAAGCTTTCTTT.

V usage is TRBV2 and J usage is TRBJ1-4, with D perhaps matching TRBD1 (6 bases). The CDR3 has 14 residues. CDR1 and CDR2 (germline): SNHLY, FYNNEI. Trimming pared 2 bases from V and 3 bases from J, leaving 7 bases between. The CDR3 nucleotides are TGTGCCAGCAGTGAACAGGGGCCTAATGAAAAACTGTTTTTT. It yields the protein CASSEQGPNEKLFF.

The J gene is TRBJ2-7, the V gene TRBV28, with a weak D call TRBD1 (6 bases). The CDR3 runs to 16 residues. From germline, CDR1 is MDHEN and CDR2 SYDVKM. V was shortened by 6 bases and J by 3 bases, with 21 bases between the two germline ends. Here the CDR3 reads CASRNSGVSLSYEQYF. Written as DNA, the CDR3 is TGTGCCAGCAGGAACTCAGGGGTTTCCCTTAGCTACGAGCAGTACTTC. Looking up the rest from reference TRBV28 and TRBJ2-7 gives the full variable domain: DVKVTQSSRYLVKRTGEKVFLECVQDMDHENMFWYRQDPGLGLRLIYFSYDVKMKEKGDIPEGYSVSREKKERFSLILESASTNQTSMYLCASRNSGVSLSYEQYFGPGTRLTVT.

This clone turned up a few times. A junction end diverges from the germline sequence, so it may reflect a read error. V gene TRBV7-9 combines with J gene TRBJ2-3; 9 nucleotides agree with TRBD2. The CDR3 totals 13 residues. The germline V gene has CDR1 SEHNR and CDR2 FQNEAQ (reference sequence). The CDR3 DNA follows: TGTGCCAGCACCTCCCGGGGTAGCGGGAGTCATGGGTTC. As protein: CASTSRGSGSHGF.

V gene TRBV28 combines with J gene TRBJ2-7; TRBD2 matches at 8 bases. There are 17 residues in the CDR3. The germline gives CDR1 MDHEN, CDR2 SYDVKM. Trimming took 7 bases from V and 0 from J; bases not matched to a gene: 14. The CDR3 region is CASTSGVLADNSYEQYF. In DNA, the CDR3 is TGTGCCAGCACTTCAGGGGTACTAGCGGATAACTCCTACGAGCAGTACTTC.

This clone was counted between two and nine times. V and J are TRBV5-6 and TRBJ1-5, with D hard to call. V was clipped by 4 bases and J by 7 bases, with 9 bases between them. The CDR3 covers 12 residues. Germline loops: CDR1 SGHDT, CDR2 YYEEEE. The CDR3 spells CASSRQGQPQHF. The CDR3 DNA reads as TGTGCCAGCAGCAGACAAGGACAGCCCCAGCATTTT.

The rearrangement links TRBV6-1 to TRBJ2-7; 11 nucleotides agree with TRBD1. This CDR3 spans 13 amino acids. Trimming cost V 10 bases and J 4 bases; bases outside gene matches: 6. Germline loops: CDR1 MNHNS, CDR2 SASEGT. In DNA, the CDR3 is TGTGCCATTGGACAGGGGGCAACTTACGAGCAGTACTTC. The encoded protein is CAIGQGATYEQYF.

The J gene is TRBJ1-4, the V gene TRBV28; weak D call: TRBD1 (6 bases). Germline CDR1 MDHEN, CDR2 SYDVKM. The CDR3 is 14 amino acids. V lost 10 bases, J lost 14 bases, and 26 bases lay in between. CDR3 protein: CATRESGAGDRLFF. The CDR3 DNA reads TGTGCCACAAGGGAATCAGGGGCCGGGGATCGGCTGTTTTTT.

The V and J genes are TRBV5-4 and TRBJ1-2, with D possibly TRBD1 on 6 matching bases. V was trimmed by 0 bases and J by 1 base, leaving 13 bases between them. The CDR3 is 16 residues long. Germline CDR1 SGHNT, CDR2 YYREEE (reference sequence). The CDR3 nucleotides are TGTGCCAGCAGCTTGGTTGCTGGCAGGGGTAACTATGGCTACACCTTC. It translates to CASSLVAGRGNYGYTF.

This sequence joins TRBV25-1 and TRBJ2-3; D is possibly TRBD1 (6 bases). Trimming removed 1 base at V and 4 bases at J, with 9 bases between. CDR3 length: 14 residues. Germline CDR1 MGHDK, CDR2 SYGVNS. DNA of the CDR3: TGTGCCAGCAGTGAATTAAAGGGGGCAGATACGCAGTATTTT. It translates to CASSELKGADTQYF.

This clone was counted once. This chain joins TRBV28 and TRBJ1-5, with 7 nucleotides matching TRBD1. Germline-derived CDR1 and CDR2 are MDHEN and SYDVKM. The V segment lost 6 bases and the J segment 0 bases; nucleotides outside the gene matches: 8. The CDR3 is made up of 16 amino acids. CDR3 coding DNA: TGTGCCAGCAGCGAGACCGGGACAGATAGCAATCAGCCCCAGCATTTT. Translation gives CASSETGTDSNQPQHF.

This chain links TRBV28 with TRBJ1-1; D gene uncertain. The V gene lost 3 bases and the J gene lost 5 bases, with 16 bases spanning the gap. The V gene's germline CDR1 is MDHEN and CDR2 SYDVKM. This CDR3 spans 15 amino acids. The CDR3 is CASSLRFYRNTEAFF. CDR3 sequence (DNA): TGTGCCAGCAGTTTGAGGTTTTATAGGAATACTGAAGCTTTCTTT.

The gene calls are TRBV5-1 and TRBJ2-3, with 9 bases identical to TRBD1. Germline lookup yields CDR1 SGHRS and CDR2 YFSETQ. V was clipped by 4 bases and J by 8 bases; unmatched bases: 14. The length of the CDR3 is 16 residues. The CDR3 spells CASSPALGQGDGTQYF. Written as DNA, the CDR3 is TGCGCCAGCAGCCCGGCCTTGGGACAGGGAGACGGTACGCAGTATTTT. Filled out from reference TRBV5-1 and TRBJ2-3, the complete variable domain reads KAGVTQTPRYLIKTRGQQVTLSCSPISGHRSVSWYQQTPGQGLQFLFEYFSETQRNKGNFPGRFSGRQFSNSRSEMNVSTLELGDSALYLCASSPALGQGDGTQYFGPGTRLTVL.

This sequence joins TRBV5-1 and TRBJ2-1; no clear D gene. The CDR3 is 11 residues long. Germline V gene lookup returns CDR1 SGHRS and CDR2 YFSETQ. V was pared by 5 bases and J by 5 bases, with 5 bases between. The CDR3 DNA sequence: TGCGCCAGCAGAACACACAATGAGCAGTTCTTC. The encoded protein is CASRTHNEQFF.

The rearrangement links TRBV27 to TRBJ2-7, with 9 bases lining up with TRBD1. The CDR3 consists of 13 residues. The V gene's germline CDR1 is MNHEY and CDR2 SMNVEV (reference sequence). Trimming removed 5 bases from V and 4 bases from J; junction bases left unmatched: 3. CDR3 coding DNA: TGTGCCAGCAGTCCCGGGACAGGGTACGAGCAGTACTTC. Translation gives CASSPGTGYEQYF.

J is TRBJ2-7 and V is TRBV4-2; TRBD2 matches at 9 bases. Germline CDR1 is LGHNA and CDR2 is YNFKEQ. This CDR3 contains 16 residues. The junction had 5 bases not matched to a gene; V was cut back by 0 bases and J by 2 bases. CDR3 sequence (DNA): TGTGCCAGCAGCCAAGACGAGGCTAGCGGGACCTACGAGCAGTACTTC. It is translated as CASSQDEASGTYEQYF.

With regard to this clone: One end of the junction varies from germline; a read error may be responsible. This CDR3 is CASSQDFGGSQYQEAQYF. The CDR3 DNA reads TGCGCCAGCAGCCAAGATTTTGGGGGGAGTCAGTACCAAGAGGCCCAGTACTTC. The chain employs TRBV4-1 and TRBJ2-5; D might be TRBD2 (6 bases). Germline V gene data show CDR1 as MGHRA and CDR2 as YSYEKL. This CDR3 region has 18 residues.

The chain joins TRBV4-2 to TRBJ2-5, with D possibly being TRBD2 (5 bases). Trimming shortened V by 0 bases and J by 7 bases, and 9 bases separated the two germline ends. The CDR3 sequence is 13 residues long. Germline V CDR1 and CDR2: LGHNA, YNFKEQ. The CDR3 region is CASSQDSAGTQYF. In DNA, the CDR3 is TGTGCCAGCAGCCAAGATTCCGCGGGGACCCAGTACTTC.

A few counts support this clone. This chain joins TRBV25-1 and TRBJ2-1; D remains unclear. The CDR3 is 16 amino acids. V gave up 6 bases and J gave up 3 bases, with 18 bases separating them. Germline V CDR1 and CDR2: MGHDK, SYGVNS. The CDR3 loop is CASSPRGWPDYNEQFF. DNA of the CDR3: TGTGCCAGCAGCCCCCGCGGATGGCCTGACTACAATGAGCAGTTCTTC.

The V and J genes are TRBV13 and TRBJ1-3; TRBD1 aligns across 7 bases. This CDR3 spans 16 amino acids. CDR1 is PRHDT and CDR2 is FYEKMQ in the germline V gene (reference sequence). The V segment lost 5 bases and the J segment 2 bases; nucleotides outside the gene matches: 9. CDR3 in DNA: TGTGCCAGCAGCGCAACAGGGGCGGGGCCTGGAAACACCATATATTTT. Translating gives CASSATGAGPGNTIYF. The full variable domain, its missing parts supplied by reference TRBV13 and TRBJ1-3, is AAGVIQSPRHLIKEKRETATLKCYPIPRHDTVYWYQQGPGQDPQFLISFYEKMQSDKGSIPDRFSAQQFSDYHSELNMSSLELGDSALYFCASSATGAGPGNTIYFGEGSWLTVV.

The V gene is TRBV6-5, the J gene TRBJ2-1, with D possibly being TRBD1 (6 bases). V lost 5 bases and J 1 base, leaving 12 bases between the germline ends. The germline gives CDR1 MNHEY, CDR2 SVGAGI. The CDR3 is 15 amino acids. Here the CDR3 reads CASSPDRSSYNEQFF. CDR3 DNA sequence: TGTGCCAGCAGTCCTGACAGGAGTTCCTACAATGAGCAGTTCTTC.